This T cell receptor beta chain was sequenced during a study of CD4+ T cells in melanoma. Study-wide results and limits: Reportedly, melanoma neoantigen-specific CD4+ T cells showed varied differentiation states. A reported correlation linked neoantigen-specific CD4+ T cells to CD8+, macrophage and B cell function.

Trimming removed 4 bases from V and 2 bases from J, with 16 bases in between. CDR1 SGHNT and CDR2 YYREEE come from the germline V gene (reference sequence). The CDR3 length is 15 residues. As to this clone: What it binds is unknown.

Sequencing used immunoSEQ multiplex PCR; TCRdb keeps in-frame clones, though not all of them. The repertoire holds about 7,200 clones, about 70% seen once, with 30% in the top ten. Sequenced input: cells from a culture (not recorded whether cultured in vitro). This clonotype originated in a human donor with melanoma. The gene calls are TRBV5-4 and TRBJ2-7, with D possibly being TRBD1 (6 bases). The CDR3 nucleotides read TGTGCCAGCAGCGTACAGGGTGTATCCCCCTACGAGCAGTACTTC. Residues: CASSVQGVSPYEQYF.